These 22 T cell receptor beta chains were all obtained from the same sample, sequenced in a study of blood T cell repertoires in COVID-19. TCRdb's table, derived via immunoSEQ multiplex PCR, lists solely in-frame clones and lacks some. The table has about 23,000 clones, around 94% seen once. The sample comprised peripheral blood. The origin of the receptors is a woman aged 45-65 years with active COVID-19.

This CDR3 reads CASSEDRGFGNTIYF. DNA for the CDR3: TGTGCCAGCAGTGAAGACAGGGGTTTTGGAAACACCATATATTTT. The chain joins TRBV2 to TRBJ1-3; 7 positions agree with TRBD1. The CDR3 spans 15 residues. Unmatched junction bases numbered 3, after V lost 1 base and J lost 3 bases. Germline loops: CDR1 SNHLY, CDR2 FYNNEI.

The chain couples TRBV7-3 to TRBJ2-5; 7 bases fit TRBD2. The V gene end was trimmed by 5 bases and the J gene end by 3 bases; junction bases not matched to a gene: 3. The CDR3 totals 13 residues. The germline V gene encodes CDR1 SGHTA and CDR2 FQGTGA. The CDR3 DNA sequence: TGTGCCAGCAGCGGAAGCGGGGAAGAGACCCAGTACTTC. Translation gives CASSGSGEETQYF. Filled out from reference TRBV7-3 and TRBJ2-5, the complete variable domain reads GAGVSQTPSNKVTEKGKYVELRCDPISGHTALYWYRQSLGQGPEFLIYFQGTGAADDSGLPNDRFFAVRPEGSVSTLKIQRTERGDSAVYLCASSGSGEETQYFGPGTRLLVL.

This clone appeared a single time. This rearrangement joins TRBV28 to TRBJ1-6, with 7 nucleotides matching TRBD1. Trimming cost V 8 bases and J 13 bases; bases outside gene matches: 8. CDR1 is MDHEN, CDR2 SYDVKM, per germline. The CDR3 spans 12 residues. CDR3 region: CASFDRVPPLHF. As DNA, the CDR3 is TGTGCCAGCTTTGACAGGGTCCCGCCCCTCCACTTT.

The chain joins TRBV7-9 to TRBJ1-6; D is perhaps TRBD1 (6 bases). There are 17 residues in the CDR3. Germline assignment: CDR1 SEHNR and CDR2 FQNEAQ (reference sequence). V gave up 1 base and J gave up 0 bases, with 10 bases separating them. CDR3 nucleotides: TGTGCCAGCAGCTTAGACCCCAGGGGCTCCTATAATTCACCCCTCCACTTT. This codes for CASSLDPRGSYNSPLHF.

The CDR3 nucleotides are TGTGCCAGCAGCTACGGAGGTCCCTACGAGCAGTACTTC. Its protein is CASSYGGPYEQYF. The rearrangement uses TRBV6-5 and TRBJ2-7; the D gene is possibly TRBD2 (5 bases). The CDR3 has 13 amino acids. Trimming stripped 6 bases from V and 2 bases from J, with 11 bases between. Germline CDR1 is MNHEY and CDR2 is SVGAGI.

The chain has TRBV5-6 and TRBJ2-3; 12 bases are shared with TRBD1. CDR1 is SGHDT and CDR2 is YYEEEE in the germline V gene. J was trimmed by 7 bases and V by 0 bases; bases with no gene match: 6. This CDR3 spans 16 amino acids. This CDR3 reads CASSLAGQGARNTQYF. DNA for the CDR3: TGTGCCAGCAGCTTGGCGGGACAGGGGGCGCGGAATACGCAGTATTTT.

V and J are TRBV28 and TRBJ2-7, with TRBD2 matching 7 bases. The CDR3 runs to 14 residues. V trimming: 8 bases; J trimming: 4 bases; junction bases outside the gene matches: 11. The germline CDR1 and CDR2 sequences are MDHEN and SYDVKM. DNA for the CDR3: TGTGCCAGCGCCCGGGGACTACCTCCGTACGAGCAGTACTTC. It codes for CASARGLPPYEQYF. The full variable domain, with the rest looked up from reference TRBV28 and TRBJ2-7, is DVKVTQSSRYLVKRTGEKVFLECVQDMDHENMFWYRQDPGLGLRLIYFSYDVKMKEKGDIPEGYSVSREKKERFSLILESASTNQTSMYLCASARGLPPYEQYFGPGTRLTVT.

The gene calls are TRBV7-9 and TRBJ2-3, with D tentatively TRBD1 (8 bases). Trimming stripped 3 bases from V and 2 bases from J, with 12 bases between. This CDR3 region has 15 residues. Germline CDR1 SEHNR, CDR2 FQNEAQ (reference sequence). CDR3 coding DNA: TGTGCCAGCAGCTTCACAGGGGGGGACACAGATACGCAGTATTTT. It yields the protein CASSFTGGDTDTQYF.

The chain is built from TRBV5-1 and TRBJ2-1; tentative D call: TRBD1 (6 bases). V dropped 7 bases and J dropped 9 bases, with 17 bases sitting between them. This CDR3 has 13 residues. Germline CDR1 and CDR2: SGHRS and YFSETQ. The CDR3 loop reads CASGSRGLSEQFF. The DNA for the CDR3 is TGCGCCAGCGGGAGCAGGGGATTATCTGAGCAGTTCTTC.

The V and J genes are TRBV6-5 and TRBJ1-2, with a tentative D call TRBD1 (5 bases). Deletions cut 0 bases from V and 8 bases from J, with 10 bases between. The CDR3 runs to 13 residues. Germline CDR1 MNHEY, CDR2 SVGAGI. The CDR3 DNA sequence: TGTGCCAGCAGTTACTCGGGGAGGGGCGGCTACACCTTC. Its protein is CASSYSGRGGYTF.

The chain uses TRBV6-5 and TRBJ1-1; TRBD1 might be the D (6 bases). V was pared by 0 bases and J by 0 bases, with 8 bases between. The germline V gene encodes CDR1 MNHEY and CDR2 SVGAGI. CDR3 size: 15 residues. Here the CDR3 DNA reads TGTGCCAGCAGTTACTCACACAGGGTGAACACTGAAGCTTTCTTT. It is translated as CASSYSHRVNTEAFF.

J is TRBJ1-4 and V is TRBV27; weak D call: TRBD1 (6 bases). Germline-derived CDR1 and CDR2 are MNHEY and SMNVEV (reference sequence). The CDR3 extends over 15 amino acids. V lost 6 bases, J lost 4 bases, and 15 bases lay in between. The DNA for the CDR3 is TGTGCCAGCAGGGGGGCCGTGAATGGTAATGAAAAACTGTTTTTT. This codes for CASRGAVNGNEKLFF.

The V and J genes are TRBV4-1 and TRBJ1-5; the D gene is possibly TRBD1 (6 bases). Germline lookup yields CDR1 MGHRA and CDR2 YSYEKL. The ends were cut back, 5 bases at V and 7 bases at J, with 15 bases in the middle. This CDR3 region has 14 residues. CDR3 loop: CASSGTQGYQPQHF. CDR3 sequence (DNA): TGCGCCAGCAGCGGAACACAGGGTTACCAGCCCCAGCATTTT.

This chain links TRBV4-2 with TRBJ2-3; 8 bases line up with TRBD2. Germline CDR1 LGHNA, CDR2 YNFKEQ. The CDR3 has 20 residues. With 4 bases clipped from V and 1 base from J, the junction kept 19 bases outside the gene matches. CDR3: CASSRLRGTSGQVRTDTQYF. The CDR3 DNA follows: TGTGCCAGCAGCCGTTTACGGGGAACTAGCGGCCAAGTCCGCACAGATACGCAGTATTTT.

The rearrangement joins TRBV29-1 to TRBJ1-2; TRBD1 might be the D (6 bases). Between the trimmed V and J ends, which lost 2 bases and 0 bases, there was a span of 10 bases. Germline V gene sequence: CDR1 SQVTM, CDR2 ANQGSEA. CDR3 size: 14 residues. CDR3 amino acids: CSVESRGANYGYTF. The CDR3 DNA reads TGCAGCGTTGAATCCAGGGGAGCTAACTATGGCTACACCTTC.

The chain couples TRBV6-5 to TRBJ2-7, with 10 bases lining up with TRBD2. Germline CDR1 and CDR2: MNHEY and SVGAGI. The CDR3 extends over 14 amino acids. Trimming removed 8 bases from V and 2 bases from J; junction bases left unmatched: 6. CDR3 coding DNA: TGTGCCAGCGGAGCGGGGGGGCTAGCCTACGAGCAGTACGTC. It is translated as CASGAGGLAYEQYV.

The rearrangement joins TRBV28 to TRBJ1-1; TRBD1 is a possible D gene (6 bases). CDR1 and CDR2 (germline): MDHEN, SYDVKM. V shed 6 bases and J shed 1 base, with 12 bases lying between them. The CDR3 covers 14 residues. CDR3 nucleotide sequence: TGTGCCAGCAGATACGGGACACCGAACACTGAAGCTTTCTTT. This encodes CASRYGTPNTEAFF.

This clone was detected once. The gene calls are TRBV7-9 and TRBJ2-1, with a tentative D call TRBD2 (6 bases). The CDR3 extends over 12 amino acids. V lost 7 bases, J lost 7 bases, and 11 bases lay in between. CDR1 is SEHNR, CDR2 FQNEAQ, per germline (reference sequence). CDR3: CASKEGWNEQFF. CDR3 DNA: TGTGCCAGCAAGGAGGGGTGGAATGAGCAGTTCTTC. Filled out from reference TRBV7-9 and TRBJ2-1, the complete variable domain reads DTGVSQNPRHKITKRGQNVTFRCDPISEHNRLYWYRQTLGQGPEFLTYFQNEAQLEKSRLLSDRFSAERPKGSFSTLEIQRTEQGDSAMYLCASKEGWNEQFFGPGTRLTVL.

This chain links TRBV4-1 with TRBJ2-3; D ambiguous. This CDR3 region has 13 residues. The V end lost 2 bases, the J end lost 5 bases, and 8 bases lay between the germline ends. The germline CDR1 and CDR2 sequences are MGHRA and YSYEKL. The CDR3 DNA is TGCGCCAGCAGCCAATCGGGTGTAGATACGCAGTATTTT. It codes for CASSQSGVDTQYF.

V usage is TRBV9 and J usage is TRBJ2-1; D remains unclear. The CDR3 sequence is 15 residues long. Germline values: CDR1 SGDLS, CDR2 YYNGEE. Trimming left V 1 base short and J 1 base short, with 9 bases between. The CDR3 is CASSVRLLSYNEQFF. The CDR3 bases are TGTGCCAGCAGCGTAAGACTGCTATCCTACAATGAGCAGTTCTTC.

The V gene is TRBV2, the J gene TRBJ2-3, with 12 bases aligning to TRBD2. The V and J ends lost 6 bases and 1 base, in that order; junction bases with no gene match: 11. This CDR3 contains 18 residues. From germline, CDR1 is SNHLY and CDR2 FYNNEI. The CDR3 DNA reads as TGTGCCAGCAGCAGGAGACTAGCGGGAGTTTGGGGCACAGATACGCAGTATTTT. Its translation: CASSRRLAGVWGTDTQYF.

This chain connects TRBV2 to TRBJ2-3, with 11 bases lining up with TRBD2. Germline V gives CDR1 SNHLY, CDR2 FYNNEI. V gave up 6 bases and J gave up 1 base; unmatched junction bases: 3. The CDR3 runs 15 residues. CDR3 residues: CASSPLAGGTDTQYF. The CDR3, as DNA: TGTGCCAGCAGCCCACTAGCGGGGGGCACAGATACGCAGTATTTT.